The 18 T cell receptor beta chains below all came from one sample that was sequenced in a study of T-cell memory formation after mild COVID-19. TCRdb fed the 5' RACE reads into MiXCR, producing one record per CDR3 protein. The repertoire consists of a few hundred thousand distinct CDR3 sequences, with around 27% occurring once and the leading ten covering approximately 12%. Input material: PBMCs or a T cell subset sorted from them (not recorded which). The receptors derive from an adult woman who had mild COVID-19 (a few samples of this study predate the infection). Cell type and time point are not known.

This clonotype was picked up a small number of times. This chain joins TRBV24-1 and TRBJ2-7; TRBD1 matches 9 bases. Germline V gene sequence: CDR1 KGHDR, CDR2 SFDVKD. The V and J ends lost 4 bases and 6 bases, in that order; junction bases with no gene match: 12. This CDR3 has 16 residues. CDR3 nucleotide sequence: TGTGCCACCAGTGACCCCGGGACAGGGAAATTCGGCGAGCAGTACTTC. Residues: CATSDPGTGKFGEQYF.

This clonotype was detected only a few times. Germline and junction disagree at one end, which may indicate a read error. The chain is built from TRBV6-6 and TRBJ2-7; the D call may be TRBD1 or TRBD2 (5 bases each). This CDR3 is built from 14 residues. CDR1 is MNHNY and CDR2 is SVGAGI in the germline V gene (reference sequence). The CDR3 DNA reads TGTGCCAGCAATTACGGGGCATCCTTGGGGGAACAGTACTTC. This encodes CASNYGASLGEQYF.

This clonotype was recorded many times. The V and J genes are TRBV7-2 and TRBJ1-1; D call uncertain. Looked up from germline, CDR1 is SGHTA and CDR2 is FQGNSA. This CDR3 region has 11 residues. The V end was cut by 5 bases, the J end by 2 bases, with 3 bases between. The CDR3: CASSENTEAFF. CDR3 bases: TGTGCCAGCAGCGAAAACACTGAAGCTTTCTTT.

The chain employs TRBV7-9 and TRBJ2-5; D uncertain. The V and J ends lost 6 bases and 0 bases respectively, with 11 bases between them. Germline V gene lookup returns CDR1 SEHNR and CDR2 FQNEAQ (reference sequence). This CDR3 is 14 amino acids long. For the CDR3, the DNA is TGTGCCAGCAGATCCGCCCCGTACCAAGAGACCCAGTACTTC. This sequence encodes CASRSAPYQETQYF.

The count of this clonotype is one. The chain combines TRBV19 with TRBJ1-5; the D gene is possibly TRBD1 (6 bases). Per germline, CDR1 LNHDA and CDR2 SQIVND (reference sequence). The V gene lost 6 bases and the J gene lost 1 base, with 10 bases spanning the gap. The CDR3 contains 14 residues. In nucleotides, the CDR3 is TGTGCCAGTAGACTCGACAGGAGCAATCAGCCCCAGCATTTT. It is translated as CASRLDRSNQPQHF.

J is TRBJ2-2 and V is TRBV27, with 9 bases matching TRBD1. Germline loops: CDR1 MNHEY, CDR2 SMNVEV (reference sequence). The V and J ends lost 6 bases and 4 bases, in that order; junction bases with no gene match: 6. The CDR3 is made up of 15 amino acids. Here the CDR3 reads CASRRTGDTTGELFF. The CDR3 region has the DNA TGTGCCAGCAGGAGGACAGGGGACACCACCGGGGAGCTGTTTTTT.

The chain couples TRBV11-2 to TRBJ2-1; D not resolved. Trimming took 0 bases from V and 5 from J, leaving 11 bases between them. CDR3 length equals 15 residues. Germline-derived CDR1 and CDR2 are SGHAT and FQNNGV. As DNA, the CDR3 is TGTGCCAGCAGCTTAGAACGACCTACGGACAATGAGCAGTTCTTC. It translates to CASSLERPTDNEQFF.

The chain is built from TRBV11-1 and TRBJ2-2; a weak D match, TRBD1 (7 bases). The germline CDR1 and CDR2 sequences are SGHAT and FQDESV (reference sequence). V was pared by 5 bases and J by 5 bases, with 15 bases between. This CDR3 is 15 amino acids long. The CDR3 DNA is TGTGCCAGCAGCCCCCGACAGGGAGGAACCGGGGAGCTGTTTTTT. Translated: CASSPRQGGTGELFF.

This clonotype was detected only a few times. The chain combines TRBV20-1 with TRBJ2-5, with TRBD1 matching over 7 bases. V gave up 4 bases and J gave up 5 bases; unmatched junction bases: 7. Germline values: CDR1 DFQATT, CDR2 SNEGSKA (reference sequence). The length of the CDR3 is 13 residues. The CDR3 sequence is CSAKLQGLETQYF. CDR3 DNA: TGCAGTGCTAAGTTACAGGGGTTGGAGACCCAGTACTTC.

The chain couples TRBV7-8 to TRBJ2-4; weak D call: TRBD2 (5 bases). Trimming left V 5 bases short and J 1 base short, with 9 bases between. The CDR3 totals 14 residues. The germline V gene encodes CDR1 SGHVS and CDR2 FQNEAQ. The DNA for the CDR3 is TGTGCCAGCAGCCTGTCGGGGGCCAAAAACATTCAGTACTTC. This codes for CASSLSGAKNIQYF.

In this sample, this clonotype turned up a few times. V gene TRBV11-2 combines with J gene TRBJ2-3, with 7 bases matching TRBD2. The CDR3 sequence is 17 residues long. V trimming: 4 bases; J trimming: 0 bases; junction bases outside the gene matches: 10. Germline V lookup: CDR1 SGHAT, CDR2 FQNNGV. In nucleotides, the CDR3 is TGTGCCAGCAGCTCCTCCCCGGGGGGTGCTAGCACAGATACGCAGTATTTT. Its translation is CASSSSPGGASTDTQYF.

The V call is TRBV28, the J call TRBJ2-7; D tentatively fits TRBD1 or TRBD2 (5 bases each). This CDR3 spans 13 amino acids. The V end was cut by 6 bases, the J end by 4 bases, with 13 bases between. Germline V CDR1 and CDR2: MDHEN, SYDVKM. CDR3 DNA sequence: TGTGCCAGCAGCCCGGGACCGGGGTACGAGCAGTACTTC. It translates to CASSPGPGYEQYF. Together with reference TRBV28 and TRBJ2-7, the CDR3 gives the full variable domain: DVKVTQSSRYLVKRTGEKVFLECVQDMDHENMFWYRQDPGLGLRLIYFSYDVKMKEKGDIPEGYSVSREKKERFSLILESASTNQTSMYLCASSPGPGYEQYFGPGTRLTVT.

This clonotype occurred a few times. This chain links TRBV11-3 with TRBJ2-1, with D maybe TRBD1 (5 bases). V was cut by 5 bases and J by 10 bases, with 18 bases left in between. This CDR3 has 14 residues. Looked up from germline, CDR1 is SGHNT and CDR2 is YENEEA. The CDR3 here is CASSPLTAYREQFF. For the CDR3, the DNA is TGTGCCAGCAGCCCCCTGACAGCCTACAGGGAGCAGTTCTTC.

There are many counts of this clonotype. The rearrangement links TRBV5-1 to TRBJ2-5, with D perhaps matching TRBD1 or TRBD2 (5 bases each). This CDR3 spans 12 amino acids. CDR1 is SGHRS and CDR2 is YFSETQ in the germline V gene. The germline V and J ends were trimmed by 3 bases and 5 bases, with 8 bases remaining between them. The CDR3 spells CASSSGQETQYF. CDR3 sequence (DNA): TGCGCCAGCAGCTCGGGGCAGGAGACCCAGTACTTC.

The chain links TRBV5-1 to TRBJ1-4; D not resolved. This CDR3 is built from 15 residues. Germline CDR1 and CDR2: SGHRS and YFSETQ. With 0 bases removed from V and 8 bases from J, the gap between germline ends came to 14 bases. CDR3 sequence: CASSLALGLGEKLFF. In DNA form, the CDR3 reads TGCGCCAGCAGCTTGGCCCTGGGGTTAGGAGAAAAACTGTTTTTT.

This clonotype was picked up many times. The chain carries TRBV12-5 and TRBJ2-1, with D tentatively TRBD1 (6 bases). There are 15 residues in the CDR3. Trimming shortened V by 6 bases and J by 4 bases, and 16 bases separated the two germline ends. Per germline, CDR1 LGHNT and CDR2 FRNRAP. In DNA, the CDR3 is TGTGCTAGTGGCCCGGGACAAGGGATGTACAATGAGCAGTTCTTC. Translated, it gives CASGPGQGMYNEQFF.

This clonotype was observed a few times. The chain joins TRBV27 to TRBJ2-2, with 13 bases matching TRBD2. Trimming removed 6 bases from V and 1 base from J; junction bases left unmatched: 5. CDR1 MNHEY and CDR2 SMNVEV come from the germline V gene (reference sequence). This CDR3 has 17 residues. The CDR3 nucleotides are TGTGCCAGCAGCAGGACTAGCGGGAGTTTGAACACCGGGGAGCTGTTTTTT. This codes for CASSRTSGSLNTGELFF.

The rearrangement joins TRBV20-1 to TRBJ2-7; 9 nucleotides align to TRBD2. Unmatched junction bases numbered 11, after V lost 0 bases and J lost 5 bases. The CDR3 has 16 amino acids. Germline V gene lookup returns CDR1 DFQATT and CDR2 SNEGSKA (reference sequence). The CDR3 loop is CSARDAMGTSTDEQYF. Here the CDR3 DNA reads TGCAGTGCTAGAGATGCGATGGGGACTAGCACCGACGAGCAGTACTTC.